Listed below are T cell receptor beta chains from one sample, sequenced in a study of blood T cell repertoires in COVID-19. This table comes from immunoSEQ multiplex PCR, and its TCRdb copy is limited to in-frame clones, with some not included. The sample includes over 200,000 clones, 70% to 90% of them seen just once. Sequencing was performed on peripheral blood. The receptor set was obtained from a woman aged 50 to 65 with acute or convalescent COVID-19. Each CDR3 is given with its conserved first and last residue. The D gene is left open where the match is weak. Only part of the rows carry a size: once, few, many, or a class if the clone is expanded.

length: 14
size: -
V: TRBV6-2/TRBV6-3
D: -
J: TRBJ2-1
CDR3: CASSYRSGAGEQFF
DNA: TGTGCCAGCAGTTACCGGTCAGGGGCTGGTGAGCAGTTCTTC

length: 15
size: once
V: TRBV7-3
D: -
J: TRBJ2-1
CDR3: CASSLDISGYNEQFF
DNA: TGTGCCAGCAGCTTAGATATTAGCGGTTACAATGAGCAGTTCTTC

length: 15
size: few
V: TRBV5-1
D: -
J: TRBJ2-7
CDR3: CASSLDRTISYEQYF
DNA: TGCGCCAGCAGCTTGGATAGGACTATATCCTACGAGCAGTACTTC

length: 15
size: -
V: TRBV27
D: TRBD1
J: TRBJ1-2
CDR3: CASSTLQGSAVGYTF
DNA: TGTGCCAGCAGTACCTTACAGGGGAGTGCGGTTGGCTACACCTTC

length: 12
size: -
V: TRBV28
D: -
J: TRBJ2-1
CDR3: CASSLVVDEQFF
DNA: TGTGCCAGCAGTTTGGTAGTCGATGAGCAGTTCTTC

length: 16
size: once
V: TRBV5-1
D: TRBD2
J: TRBJ2-1
CDR3: CASSSTSGTSYNEQFF
DNA: TGCGCCAGCAGCTCTACTAGCGGTACTTCGTACAATGAGCAGTTCTTC

length: 15
size: -
V: TRBV7-8
D: TRBD1
J: TRBJ1-1
CDR3: CASSEYYGQGAEAFF
DNA: TGTGCCAGCAGCGAATACTACGGACAGGGGGCTGAAGCTTTCTTT

length: 15
size: -
V: TRBV7-6
D: TRBD2
J: TRBJ2-7
CDR3: CASSPGLEEGRWQYF
DNA: TGTGCCAGCAGCCCAGGACTAGAGGAGGGAAGGTGGCAGTACTTC

length: 15
size: -
V: TRBV4-1
D: TRBD2
J: TRBJ2-2
CDR3: CASSQAGGRTGELFF
DNA: TGCGCCAGCAGCCAAGCGGGGGGAAGGACCGGGGAGCTGTTTTTT

length: 13
size: -
V: TRBV19
D: -
J: TRBJ1-1
CDR3: CASSRGRNTEAFF
DNA: TGTGCCAGTAGCAGGGGCAGGAACACTGAAGCTTTCTTT

length: 16
size: -
V: TRBV20-1
D: -
J: TRBJ2-1
CDR3: CSASSPRQELHNEQFF
DNA: TGCAGTGCTAGTAGCCCCCGGCAGGAACTGCATAATGAGCAGTTCTTC

length: 14
size: -
V: TRBV2
D: -
J: TRBJ1-1
CDR3: CASSELAEYTEAFF
DNA: TGTGCCAGCAGTGAACTGGCGGAGTACACTGAAGCTTTCTTT

length: 14
size: -
V: TRBV18
D: -
J: TRBJ1-2
CDR3: CASSPFSQGSGYTF
DNA: TGTGCCAGCTCACCCTTTTCCCAGGGGAGCGGCTACACCTTC

length: 15
size: -
V: TRBV5-1
D: TRBD1
J: TRBJ2-7
CDR3: CASRPGTGVSYEQYF
DNA: TGCGCCAGCAGGCCCGGGACAGGGGTATCCTACGAGCAGTACTTC

length: 13
size: -
V: TRBV29-1
D: -
J: TRBJ1-1
CDR3: CSVDRGLNTEAFF
DNA: TGCAGCGTTGACAGGGGCCTGAACACTGAAGCTTTCTTT

length: 14
size: -
V: TRBV7-9
D: -
J: TRBJ2-7
CDR3: CASSLDSTSYEQYF
DNA: TGTGCCAGCAGCCTGGACTCTACCTCCTACGAGCAGTACTTC

length: 14
size: -
V: TRBV6-6
D: -
J: TRBJ2-7
CDR3: CASSYDQVSHEQYF
DNA: TGTGCCAGCAGTTACGATCAGGTTTCCCACGAGCAGTACTTC

length: 15
size: -
V: TRBV9
D: TRBD2
J: TRBJ2-5
CDR3: CASSVADGRAETQYF
DNA: TGTGCCAGCAGCGTAGCAGACGGGAGGGCCGAGACCCAGTACTTC

length: 15
size: -
V: TRBV20-1
D: TRBD1
J: TRBJ2-7
CDR3: CSASPGQGVSYEQYF
DNA: TGCAGTGCTAGTCCGGGACAGGGGGTCTCCTACGAGCAGTACTTC

length: 15
size: -
V: TRBV28
D: -
J: TRBJ1-2
CDR3: CASSFTARATGGYTF
DNA: TGTGCCAGCAGTTTTACAGCCAGGGCGACCGGTGGCTACACCTTC

length: 10
size: few
V: TRBV5-3
D: -
J: TRBJ2-5
CDR3: CARPLETQYF
DNA: TGTGCCAGACCACTAGAGACCCAGTACTTC

length: 17
size: -
V: TRBV24-1
D: TRBD2
J: TRBJ2-1
CDR3: CATSDQSGTSGYNEQFF
DNA: TGTGCCACCAGTGACCAATCCGGGACTAGCGGATACAATGAGCAGTTCTTC

length: 17
size: -
V: TRBV7-2
D: -
J: TRBJ1-2
CDR3: CASSLAPARRANYGYTF
DNA: TGTGCCAGCAGCTTAGCGCCAGCCAGGCGTGCTAACTATGGCTACACCTTC

length: 16
size: -
V: TRBV3-1/TRBV3-2
D: TRBD2
J: TRBJ2-1
CDR3: CASSLTGGKTDNEQFF
DNA: TGTGCCAGCAGTTTGACCGGGGGGAAGACCGACAATGAGCAGTTCTTC

length: 14
size: -
V: TRBV2
D: -
J: TRBJ1-6
CDR3: CASSETGYGSPLHF
DNA: TGTGCCAGCAGTGAAACGGGTTATGGGTCACCCCTCCACTTT

length: 16
size: -
V: TRBV28
D: -
J: TRBJ1-5
CDR3: CASSLIRVSGNQPQHF
DNA: TGTGCCAGCAGTTTAATCAGGGTAAGCGGCAATCAGCCCCAGCATTTT

length: 16
size: -
V: TRBV6-5
D: -
J: TRBJ2-1
CDR3: CASSYSALASYNEQFF
DNA: TGTGCCAGCAGTTACTCTGCACTAGCCTCCTACAATGAGCAGTTCTTC

length: 16
size: -
V: TRBV5-6
D: TRBD2
J: TRBJ2-7
CDR3: CASSSDGLAGGYEQYF
DNA: TGTGCCAGCAGCTCCGATGGACTAGCGGGGGGCTACGAGCAGTACTTC

length: 18
size: -
V: TRBV7-9
D: TRBD2
J: TRBJ2-3
CDR3: CASSLVLSGSPSTDTQYF
DNA: TGTGCCAGCAGCTTAGTCCTTAGCGGGAGCCCTAGCACAGATACGCAGTATTTT

length: 15
size: -
V: TRBV7-8
D: -
J: TRBJ1-1
CDR3: CASSSLVTKNTEAFF
DNA: TGTGCCAGCAGCTCTTTAGTTACCAAGAACACTGAAGCTTTCTTT

length: 15
size: -
V: TRBV5-1
D: TRBD1
J: TRBJ1-1
CDR3: CASSEGAGMNTEAFF
DNA: TGCGCCAGCAGCGAGGGGGCCGGCATGAACACTGAAGCTTTCTTT

length: 16
size: -
V: TRBV19
D: TRBD1
J: TRBJ1-2
CDR3: CASSIGPGQGGYGYTF
DNA: TGTGCCAGTAGTATCGGTCCCGGACAGGGGGGCTATGGCTACACCTTC

length: 12
size: -
V: TRBV5-6
D: -
J: TRBJ2-5
CDR3: CASSQQGRAQYF
DNA: TGTGCCAGCAGCCAACAGGGCCGTGCCCAGTACTTC

length: 16
size: -
V: TRBV7-3
D: TRBD1
J: TRBJ1-3
CDR3: CASSLTGGYSGNTIYF
DNA: TGTGCCAGCAGCTTGACAGGGGGCTACTCTGGAAACACCATATATTTT

length: 13
size: -
V: TRBV7-2
D: -
J: TRBJ2-7
CDR3: CASSWRGTNEQYF
DNA: TGTGCCAGCAGCTGGCGGGGTACTAACGAGCAGTACTTC

length: 14
size: -
V: TRBV5-1
D: TRBD1
J: TRBJ2-7
CDR3: CASSLETGPYEQYF
DNA: TGCGCCAGCAGCTTGGAGACAGGGCCCTACGAGCAGTACTTC

length: 16
size: -
V: TRBV7-2
D: -
J: TRBJ1-5
CDR3: CASSLVGGSSNQPQHF
DNA: TGTGCCAGCAGCTTAGTAGGGGGTAGCAGCAATCAGCCCCAGCATTTT